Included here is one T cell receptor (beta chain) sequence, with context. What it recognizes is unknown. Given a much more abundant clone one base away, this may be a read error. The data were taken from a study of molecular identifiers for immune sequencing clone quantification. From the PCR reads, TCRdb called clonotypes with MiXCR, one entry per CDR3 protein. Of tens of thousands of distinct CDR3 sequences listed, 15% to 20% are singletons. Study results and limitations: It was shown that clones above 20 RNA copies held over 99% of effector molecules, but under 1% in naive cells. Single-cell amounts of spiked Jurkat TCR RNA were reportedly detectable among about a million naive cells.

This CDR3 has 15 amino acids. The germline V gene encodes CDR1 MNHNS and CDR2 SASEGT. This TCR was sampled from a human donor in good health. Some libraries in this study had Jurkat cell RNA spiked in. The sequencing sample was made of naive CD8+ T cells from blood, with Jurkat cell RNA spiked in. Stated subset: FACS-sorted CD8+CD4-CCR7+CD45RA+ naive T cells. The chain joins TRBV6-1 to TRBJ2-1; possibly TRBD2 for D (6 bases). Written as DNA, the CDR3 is TGTGCCAGCACCTCAGAAGGGGACTCCTACAGTGAGCAGTTCTTC. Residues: CASTSEGDSYSEQFF.